This T cell receptor (beta chain) emerged from a study of human T cells and chemical hapten exposure. General observations from the study: Donors' alopecia may make their immune response differ from healthy people's.

Trimming pared 4 bases from V and 11 bases from J, leaving 20 bases between. This CDR3 is 14 amino acids long. Germline CDR1 reads MDHEN; CDR2 reads SYDVKM. Time point reported: patch test 2, 6 weeks after DPC sensitization. Sample treatment: therapeutic diphenylcyclopropenone sensitization with weekly scalp DPC. This clonotype was picked up many times. As yet, its antigen is unknown. One entry per CDR3 protein results from TCRdb running MiXCR on the RACE reads. The table lists approximately 68,000 distinct CDR3 sequences, 7.5% to 9.5% of them singletons. The rearrangement links TRBV28 to TRBJ1-1; no reliable D call. The sequences come from whole blood, collected in connection with sensitization to the hapten diphenylcyclopropenone (DPC). The sequence was collected from a woman aged 45 to 65 with alopecia areata. Some clones in this sample may be carry-over from other donors' samples. The CDR3 coding sequence is TGTGCCAGCAGTTCCCGGGCCTCGGCGGTAAGGGCTTTCTTT. Amino acids: CASSSRASAVRAFF.